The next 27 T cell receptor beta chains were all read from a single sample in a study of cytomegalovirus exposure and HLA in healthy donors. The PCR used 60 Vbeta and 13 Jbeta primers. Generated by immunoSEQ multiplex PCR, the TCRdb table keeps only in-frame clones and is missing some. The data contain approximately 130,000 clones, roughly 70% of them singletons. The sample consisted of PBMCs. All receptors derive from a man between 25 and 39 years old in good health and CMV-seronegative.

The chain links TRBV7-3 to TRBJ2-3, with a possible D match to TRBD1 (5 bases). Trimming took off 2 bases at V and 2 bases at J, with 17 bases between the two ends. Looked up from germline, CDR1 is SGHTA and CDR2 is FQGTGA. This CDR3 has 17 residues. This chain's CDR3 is CASSLSGQLTVTDTQYF. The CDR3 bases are TGTGCCAGCAGCTTATCAGGGCAGCTGACCGTCACAGATACGCAGTATTTT.

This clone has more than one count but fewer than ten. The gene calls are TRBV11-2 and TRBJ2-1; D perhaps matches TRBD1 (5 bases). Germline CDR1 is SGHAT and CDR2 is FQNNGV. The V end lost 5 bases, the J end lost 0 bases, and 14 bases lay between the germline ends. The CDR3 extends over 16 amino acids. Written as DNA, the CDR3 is TGTGCCAGCAGCCTCCGACTCGACAGCTCCTACAATGAGCAGTTCTTC. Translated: CASSLRLDSSYNEQFF.

The CDR3 protein is CASIPIGYTDIQYF. The CDR3 DNA reads TGTGCCAGCATCCCGATCGGGTATACGGACATTCAGTACTTC. The chain carries TRBV7-9 and TRBJ2-4; D gene unclear. V shed 7 bases and J shed 8 bases, with 18 bases lying between them. The CDR3 covers 14 residues. Germline V gene data show CDR1 as SEHNR and CDR2 as FQNEAQ (reference sequence).

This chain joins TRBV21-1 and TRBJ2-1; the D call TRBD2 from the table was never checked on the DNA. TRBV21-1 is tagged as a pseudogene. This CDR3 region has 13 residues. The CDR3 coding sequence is TGTGCCAGCAGCAAAGTTGGGAGGGTAGAGCAGTTCTTC. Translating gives CASSKVGRVEQFF.

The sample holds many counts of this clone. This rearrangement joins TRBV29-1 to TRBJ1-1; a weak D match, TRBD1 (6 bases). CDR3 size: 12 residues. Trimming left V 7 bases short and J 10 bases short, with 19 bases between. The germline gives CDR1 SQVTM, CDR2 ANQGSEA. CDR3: CSATNRVQGAFF. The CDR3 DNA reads TGCAGCGCAACTAACAGGGTACAGGGAGCTTTCTTT.

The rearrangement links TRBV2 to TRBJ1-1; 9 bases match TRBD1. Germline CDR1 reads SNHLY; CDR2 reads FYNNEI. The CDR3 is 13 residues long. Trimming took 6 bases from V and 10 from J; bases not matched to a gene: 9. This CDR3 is CASSPGTGSVAFF. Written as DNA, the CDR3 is TGTGCCAGCAGCCCCGGGACAGGGAGTGTAGCTTTCTTT.

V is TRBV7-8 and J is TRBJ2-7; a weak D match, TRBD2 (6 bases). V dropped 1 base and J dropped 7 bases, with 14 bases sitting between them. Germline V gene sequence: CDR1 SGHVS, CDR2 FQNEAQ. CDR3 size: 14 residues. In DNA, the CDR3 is TGTGCCAGCAGCTTAGAGGAGGGTAGAGAGGAGCAGTACTTC. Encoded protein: CASSLEEGREEQYF.

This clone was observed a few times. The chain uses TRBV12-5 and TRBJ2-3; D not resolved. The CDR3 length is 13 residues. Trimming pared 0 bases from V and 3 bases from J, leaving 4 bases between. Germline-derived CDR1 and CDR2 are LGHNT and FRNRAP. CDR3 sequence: CASGLVLTDTQYF. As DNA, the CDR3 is TGTGCTAGTGGTTTGGTACTAACAGATACGCAGTATTTT.

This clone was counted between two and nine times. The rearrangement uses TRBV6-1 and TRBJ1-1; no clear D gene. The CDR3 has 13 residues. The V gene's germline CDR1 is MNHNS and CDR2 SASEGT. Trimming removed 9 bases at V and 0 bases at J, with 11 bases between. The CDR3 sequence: CASMGPMNTEAFF. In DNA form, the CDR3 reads TGTGCCAGTATGGGCCCCATGAACACTGAAGCTTTCTTT.

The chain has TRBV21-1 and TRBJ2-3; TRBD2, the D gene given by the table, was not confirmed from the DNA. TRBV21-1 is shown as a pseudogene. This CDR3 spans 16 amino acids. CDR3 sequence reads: CASRLLAVRGSDTQYF. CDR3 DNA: TGTGCCAGCAGGCTACTAGCGGTCCGGGGTTCAGATACGCAGTATTTT.

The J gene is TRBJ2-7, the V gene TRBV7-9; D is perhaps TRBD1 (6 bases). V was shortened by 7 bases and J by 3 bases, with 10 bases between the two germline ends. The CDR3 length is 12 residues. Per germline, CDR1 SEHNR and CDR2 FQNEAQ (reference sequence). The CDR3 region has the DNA TGTGCCAGCACAGGACAGCTCTACGAGCAGTACTTC. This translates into CASTGQLYEQYF.

The CDR3: CAWGGTGDQPQHF. CDR3 in DNA: TGTGCCTGGGGTGGGACAGGGGATCAGCCCCAGCATTTT. The chain uses TRBV30 and TRBJ1-5; 10 nucleotides match TRBD1. The CDR3 has 13 amino acids. J lost 5 bases, V lost 5 bases, and 3 bases had no gene match. Per the germline V gene, CDR1 is GTSNPN and CDR2 is SVGIG (reference sequence).

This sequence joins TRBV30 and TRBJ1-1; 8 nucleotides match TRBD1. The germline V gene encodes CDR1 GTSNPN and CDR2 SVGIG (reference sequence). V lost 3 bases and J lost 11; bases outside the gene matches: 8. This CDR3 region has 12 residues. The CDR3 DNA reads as TGTGCCTGGAGAGCAGACAGGGGTGCGGCTTTCTTT. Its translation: CAWRADRGAAFF.

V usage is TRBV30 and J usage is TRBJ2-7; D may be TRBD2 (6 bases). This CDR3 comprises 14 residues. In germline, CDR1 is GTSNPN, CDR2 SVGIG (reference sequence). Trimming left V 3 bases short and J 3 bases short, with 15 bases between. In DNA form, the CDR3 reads TGTGCCTGGAGCAGCGGGCCGATGGGCTACGAGCAGTACTTC. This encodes CAWSSGPMGYEQYF. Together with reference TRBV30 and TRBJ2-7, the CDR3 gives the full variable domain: SQTIHQWPATLVQPVGSPLSLECTVEGTSNPNLYWYRQAAGRGLQLLFYSVGIGQISSEVPQNLSASRPQDRQFILSSKKLLLSDSGFYLCAWSSGPMGYEQYFGPGTRLTVT.

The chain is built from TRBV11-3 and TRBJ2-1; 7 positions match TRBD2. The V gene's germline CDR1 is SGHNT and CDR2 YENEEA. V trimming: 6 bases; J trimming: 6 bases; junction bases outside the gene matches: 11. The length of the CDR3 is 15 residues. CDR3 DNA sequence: TGTGCCAGCAGTTCCACCCGCGGGGGAGGCAATGAGCAGTTCTTC. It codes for CASSSTRGGGNEQFF.

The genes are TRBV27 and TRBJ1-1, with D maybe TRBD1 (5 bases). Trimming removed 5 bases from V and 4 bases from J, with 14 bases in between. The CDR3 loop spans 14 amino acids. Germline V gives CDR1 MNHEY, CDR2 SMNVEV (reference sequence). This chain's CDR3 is CASSPQGWATEAFF. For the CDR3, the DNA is TGTGCCAGCAGTCCTCAGGGTTGGGCCACTGAAGCTTTCTTT.

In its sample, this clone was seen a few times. The CDR3 is CASSSGDSPEQYF. CDR3 nucleotide sequence: TGTGCCAGCAGCTCGGGGGACTCTCCCGAGCAGTACTTC. The chain couples TRBV7-2 to TRBJ2-7, with TRBD2 as a possible D gene (6 bases). From germline, CDR1 is SGHTA and CDR2 FQGNSA. The CDR3 runs 13 residues. Trimming removed 4 bases at V and 6 bases at J, with 13 bases between. The variable domain in full, completed from reference TRBV7-2 and TRBJ2-7, reads GAGVSQSPSNKVTEKGKDVELRCDPISGHTALYWYRQSLGQGLEFLIYFQGNSAPDKSGLPSDRFSAERTGGSVSTLTIQRTQQEDSAVYLCASSSGDSPEQYFGPGTRLTVT.

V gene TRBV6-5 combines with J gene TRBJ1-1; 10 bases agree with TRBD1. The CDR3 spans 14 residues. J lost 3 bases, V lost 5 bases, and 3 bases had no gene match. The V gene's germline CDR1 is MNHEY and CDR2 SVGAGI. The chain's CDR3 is CASSPGQGYTEAFF. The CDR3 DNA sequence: TGTGCCAGCAGTCCGGGACAGGGGTACACTGAAGCTTTCTTT.

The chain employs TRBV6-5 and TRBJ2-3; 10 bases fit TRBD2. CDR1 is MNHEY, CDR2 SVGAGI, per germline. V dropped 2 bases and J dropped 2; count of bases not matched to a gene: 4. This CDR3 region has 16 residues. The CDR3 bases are TGTGCCAGCAGTTACGAGGGACTAGCGTTCACAGATACGCAGTATTTT. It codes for CASSYEGLAFTDTQYF.

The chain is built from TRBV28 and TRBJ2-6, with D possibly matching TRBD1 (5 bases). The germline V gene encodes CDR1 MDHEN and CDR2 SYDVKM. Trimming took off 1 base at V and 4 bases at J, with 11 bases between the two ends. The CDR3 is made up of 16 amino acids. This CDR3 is CASSLYAGSGANVLTF. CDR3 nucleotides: TGTGCCAGCAGTTTATACGCAGGGTCAGGGGCCAACGTCCTGACTTTC.

CDR3: CASSLSGDTQYF. Written as DNA, the CDR3 is TGTGCCAGCAGCTTGAGCGGAGATACGCAGTATTTT. V and J are TRBV11-2 and TRBJ2-3; D may be TRBD2 (5 bases). The CDR3 sequence is 12 residues long. Germline-derived CDR1 and CDR2 are SGHAT and FQNNGV. V was pared by 3 bases and J by 5 bases, with 6 bases between.

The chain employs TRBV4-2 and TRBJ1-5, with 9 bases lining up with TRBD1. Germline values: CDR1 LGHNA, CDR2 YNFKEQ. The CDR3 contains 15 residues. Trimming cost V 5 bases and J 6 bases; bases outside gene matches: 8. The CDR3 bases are TGTGCCAGCAGCGAAGGGGACAGGGCTACTCAGCCCCAGCATTTT. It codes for CASSEGDRATQPQHF.

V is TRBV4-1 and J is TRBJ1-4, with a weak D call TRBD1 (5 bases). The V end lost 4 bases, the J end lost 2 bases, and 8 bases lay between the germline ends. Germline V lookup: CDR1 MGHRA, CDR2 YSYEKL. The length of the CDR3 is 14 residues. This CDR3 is CASSLGGTNEKLFF. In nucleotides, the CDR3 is TGCGCCAGCAGCCTCGGGGGGACTAATGAAAAACTGTTTTTT.

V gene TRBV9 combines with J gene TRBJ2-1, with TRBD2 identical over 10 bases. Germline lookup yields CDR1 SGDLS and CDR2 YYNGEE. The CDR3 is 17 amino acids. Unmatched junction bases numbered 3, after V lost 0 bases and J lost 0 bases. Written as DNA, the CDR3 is TGTGCCAGCAGCGTAGGTAGCGGGGGGCCCTCCTACAATGAGCAGTTCTTC. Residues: CASSVGSGGPSYNEQFF.

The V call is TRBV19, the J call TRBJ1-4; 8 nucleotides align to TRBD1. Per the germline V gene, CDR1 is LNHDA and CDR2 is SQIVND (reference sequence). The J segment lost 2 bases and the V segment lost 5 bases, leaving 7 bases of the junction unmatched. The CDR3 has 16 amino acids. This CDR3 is CASSESRGRTNEKLFF. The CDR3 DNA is TGTGCCAGTAGTGAGAGCAGGGGGCGGACTAATGAAAAACTGTTTTTT.

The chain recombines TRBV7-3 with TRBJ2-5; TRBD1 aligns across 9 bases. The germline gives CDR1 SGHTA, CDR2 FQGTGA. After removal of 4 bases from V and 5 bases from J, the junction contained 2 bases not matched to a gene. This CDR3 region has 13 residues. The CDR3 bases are TGTGCCAGCAGCTCCGACAGGGGGGAGACCCAGTACTTC. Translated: CASSSDRGETQYF.

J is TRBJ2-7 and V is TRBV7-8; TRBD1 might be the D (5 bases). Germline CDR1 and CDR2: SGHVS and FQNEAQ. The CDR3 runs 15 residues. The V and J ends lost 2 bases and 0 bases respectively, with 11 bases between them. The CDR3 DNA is TGTGCCAGCAGCTTATTCCAGGGTCCCTCCTACGAGCAGTACTTC. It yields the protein CASSLFQGPSYEQYF.